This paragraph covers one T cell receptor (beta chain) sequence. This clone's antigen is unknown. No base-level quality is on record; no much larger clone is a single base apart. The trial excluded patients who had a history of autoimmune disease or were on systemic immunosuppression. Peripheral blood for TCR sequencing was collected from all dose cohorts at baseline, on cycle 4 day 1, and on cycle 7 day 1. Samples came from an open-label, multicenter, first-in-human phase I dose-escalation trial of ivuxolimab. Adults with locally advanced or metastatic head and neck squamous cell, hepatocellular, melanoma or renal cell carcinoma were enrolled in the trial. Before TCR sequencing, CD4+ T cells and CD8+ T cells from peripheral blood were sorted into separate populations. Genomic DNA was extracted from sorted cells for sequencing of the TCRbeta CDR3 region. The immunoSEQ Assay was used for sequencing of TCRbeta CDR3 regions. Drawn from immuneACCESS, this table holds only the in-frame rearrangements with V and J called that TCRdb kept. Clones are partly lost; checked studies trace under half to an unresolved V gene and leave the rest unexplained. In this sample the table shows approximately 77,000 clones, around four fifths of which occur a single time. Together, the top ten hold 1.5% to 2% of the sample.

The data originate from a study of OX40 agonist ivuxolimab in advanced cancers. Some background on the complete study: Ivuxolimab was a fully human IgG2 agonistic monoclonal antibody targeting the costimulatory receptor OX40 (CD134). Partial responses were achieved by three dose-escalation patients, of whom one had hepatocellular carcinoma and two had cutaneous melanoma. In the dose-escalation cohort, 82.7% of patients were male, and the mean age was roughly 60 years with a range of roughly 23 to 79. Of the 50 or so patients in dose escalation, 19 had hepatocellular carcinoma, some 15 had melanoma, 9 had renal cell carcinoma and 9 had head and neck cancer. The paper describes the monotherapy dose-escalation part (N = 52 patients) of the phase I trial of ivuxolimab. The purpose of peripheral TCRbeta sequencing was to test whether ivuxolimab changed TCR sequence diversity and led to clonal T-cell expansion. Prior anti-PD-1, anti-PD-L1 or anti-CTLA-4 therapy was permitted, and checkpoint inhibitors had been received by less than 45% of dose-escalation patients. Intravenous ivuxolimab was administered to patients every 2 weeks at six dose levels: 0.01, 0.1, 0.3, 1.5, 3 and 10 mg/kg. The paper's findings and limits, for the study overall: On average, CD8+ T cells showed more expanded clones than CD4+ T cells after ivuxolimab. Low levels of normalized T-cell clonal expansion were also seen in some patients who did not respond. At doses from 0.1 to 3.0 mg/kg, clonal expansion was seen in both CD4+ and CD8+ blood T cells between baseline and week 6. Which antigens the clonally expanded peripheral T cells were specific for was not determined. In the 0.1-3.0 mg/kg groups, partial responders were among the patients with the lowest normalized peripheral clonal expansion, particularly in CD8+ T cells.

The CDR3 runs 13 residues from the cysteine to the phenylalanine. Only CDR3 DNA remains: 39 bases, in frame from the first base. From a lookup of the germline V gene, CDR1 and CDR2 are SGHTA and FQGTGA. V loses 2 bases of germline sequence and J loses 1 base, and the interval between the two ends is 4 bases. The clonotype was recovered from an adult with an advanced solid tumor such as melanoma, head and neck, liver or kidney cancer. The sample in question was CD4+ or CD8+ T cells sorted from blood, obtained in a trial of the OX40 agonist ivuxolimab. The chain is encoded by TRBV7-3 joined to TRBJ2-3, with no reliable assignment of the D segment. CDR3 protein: CASSLLRTDTQYF. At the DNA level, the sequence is TGTGCCAGCAGCTTACTTCGCACAGATACGCAGTATTTT.